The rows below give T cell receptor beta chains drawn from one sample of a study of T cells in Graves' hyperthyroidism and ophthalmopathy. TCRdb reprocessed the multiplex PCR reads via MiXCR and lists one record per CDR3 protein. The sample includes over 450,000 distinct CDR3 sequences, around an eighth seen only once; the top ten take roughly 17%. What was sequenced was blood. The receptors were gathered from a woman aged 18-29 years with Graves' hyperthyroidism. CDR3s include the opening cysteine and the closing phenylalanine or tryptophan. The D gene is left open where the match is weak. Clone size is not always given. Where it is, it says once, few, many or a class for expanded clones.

CDR3: CASSPAGAAGELFF
DNA: TGCGCCAGCAGCCCAGCGGGGGCGGCCGGGGAGCTGTTTTTT
V: TRBV5-1
size: many
J: TRBJ2-2
length: 14
D: TRBD2

CDR3: CASSPDRGESYTF
DNA: TGTGCCAGCAGCCCCGACAGGGGGGAAAGCTACACCTTC
V: TRBV11-3
size: many
J: TRBJ1-2
length: 13
D: TRBD1

CDR3: CASSPWPGLAGRYNEQFF
DNA: TGTGCCAGCAGCCCTTGGCCGGGTCTAGCGGGCCGGTACAATGAGCAGTTCTTC
V: TRBV14
size: -
J: TRBJ2-1
length: 18
D: TRBD2

CDR3: CAPTQHGGNTIYF
DNA: TGTGCCCCCACACAGCACGGTGGAAACACCATATATTTT
V: TRBV7-9
size: -
J: TRBJ1-3
length: 13
D: -

CDR3: CASTYTGELFF
DNA: TGTGCCAGCACCTACACCGGGGAGCTGTTTTTT
V: TRBV11-3
size: many
J: TRBJ2-2
length: 11
D: -

CDR3: CASSPGTGIGQPQHF
DNA: TGTGCCAGCAGCCCCGGGACAGGGATAGGCCAGCCCCAGCATTTT
V: TRBV11-3
size: many
J: TRBJ1-5
length: 15
D: TRBD1

CDR3: CASSLLLSNEQFF
DNA: TGTGCCAGCAGCCTCCTTCTCTCCAATGAGCAGTTCTTC
V: TRBV6-1
size: -
J: TRBJ2-1
length: 13
D: -

CDR3: CASSLDTGWRGYTF
DNA: TGTGCCAGCAGCTTAGATACGGGATGGAGAGGCTACACCTTC
V: TRBV7-9
size: few
J: TRBJ1-2
length: 14
D: -

CDR3: CASSPMGRGFQHEQYF
DNA: TGTGCCAGCAGCCCAATGGGTCGGGGCTTCCAACACGAGCAGTACTTC
V: TRBV7-2
size: many
J: TRBJ2-7
length: 16
D: -

CDR3: CAISDQGGPNTEAFF
DNA: TGTGCCATCAGTGACCAGGGAGGGCCGAACACTGAAGCTTTCTTT
V: TRBV10-3
size: many
J: TRBJ1-1
length: 15
D: -

CDR3: CASSLLAGWLFF
DNA: TGTGCCAGCAGCCTATTAGCGGGGTGGCTGTTCTTC
V: TRBV7-2
size: many
J: TRBJ2-1
length: 12
D: TRBD2

CDR3: CASSISGAFYGYTF
DNA: TGTGCCAGTAGTATTTCGGGGGCCTTCTATGGCTACACCTTC
V: TRBV19
size: many
J: TRBJ1-2
length: 14
D: -

CDR3: CASSDGPPNYGYTF
DNA: TGTGCCAGCAGCGACGGCCCGCCGAACTATGGCTACACCTTC
V: TRBV2
size: many
J: TRBJ1-2
length: 14
D: -

CDR3: CAWSVMGGSVYNEQFF
DNA: TGTGCCTGGAGCGTAATGGGGGGGAGTGTTTACAATGAGCAGTTCTTC
V: TRBV30
size: many
J: TRBJ2-1
length: 16
D: TRBD2

CDR3: CASSVSSPRYEQYF
DNA: TGTGCCAGCAGTGTGTCTAGCCCCCGCTACGAGCAGTACTTC
V: TRBV6-1
size: -
J: TRBJ2-7
length: 14
D: -

CDR3: CASSVAGANTGELFF
DNA: TGTGCCAGCAGCGTAGCGGGTGCAAACACCGGGGAGCTGTTTTTT
V: TRBV9
size: many
J: TRBJ2-2
length: 15
D: -

CDR3: CASSLDSFSGELFF
DNA: TGTGCCAGCAGCCTGGACTCCTTCTCCGGGGAGCTGTTTTTT
V: TRBV7-9
size: many
J: TRBJ2-2
length: 14
D: -

CDR3: CASSEEDGYQPQHF
DNA: TGTGCCAGCAGTGAAGAGGACGGTTATCAGCCCCAGCATTTT
V: TRBV2
size: few
J: TRBJ1-5
length: 14
D: -

CDR3: CATASGRPSYNEQFF
DNA: TGTGCCACGGCTAGCGGGAGGCCATCCTACAATGAGCAGTTCTTC
V: TRBV27
size: many
J: TRBJ2-1
length: 15
D: TRBD2

CDR3: CASSQDQVGGMNTEAFF
DNA: TGTGCCAGCAGCCAAGATCAAGTTGGGGGAATGAACACTGAAGCTTTCTTT
V: TRBV4-2
size: -
J: TRBJ1-1
length: 17
D: -

CDR3: CAWRWGGNTEAFF
DNA: TGTGCCTGGAGATGGGGCGGGAACACTGAAGCTTTCTTT
V: TRBV30
size: many
J: TRBJ1-1
length: 13
D: -

CDR3: CASSYNPGGRLDEQFF
DNA: TGTGCCAGCAGTTACAACCCGGGGGGTAGGTTGGATGAGCAGTTCTTC
V: TRBV6-5
size: many
J: TRBJ2-1
length: 16
D: TRBD2

CDR3: CASSYGTALNQPQHF
DNA: TGTGCCAGCAGCTACGGGACCGCGCTCAATCAGCCCCAGCATTTT
V: TRBV7-4
size: few
J: TRBJ1-5
length: 15
D: -

CDR3: CASTDRGGRYGYTF
DNA: TGTGCCAGCACCGACCGTGGGGGACGGTATGGCTACACCTTC
V: TRBV28
size: -
J: TRBJ1-2
length: 14
D: -

CDR3: CASSGQPNTEAFF
DNA: TGTGCCAGCAGCGGGCAGCCGAACACTGAAGCTTTCTTT
V: TRBV12-3/TRBV12-4
size: many
J: TRBJ1-1
length: 13
D: -

CDR3: CASSRDAQETQYF
DNA: TGTGCCAGCAGCAGGGATGCCCAAGAGACCCAGTACTTC
V: TRBV3-1
size: many
J: TRBJ2-5
length: 13
D: -

CDR3: CASSNGRQGSGELFF
DNA: TGTGCCAGCAGCAACGGCCGACAGGGGTCCGGGGAGCTGTTTTTT
V: TRBV11-2
size: -
J: TRBJ2-2
length: 15
D: TRBD1

CDR3: CAWSGYRGLIQFF
DNA: TGTGCCTGGAGTGGGTACAGGGGACTCATCCAGTTCTTC
V: TRBV30
size: -
J: TRBJ2-1
length: 13
D: -

CDR3: CASRGNLNTGELFF
DNA: TGTGCCAGCAGGGGCAACCTGAACACCGGGGAGCTGTTTTTT
V: TRBV6-1
size: -
J: TRBJ2-2
length: 14
D: -